The source of this T cell receptor beta chain is a study of T cell responses to AZD1222 COVID-19 vaccine. The overall study: Both about-4-week and about-12-week second-dose recipients were combined. Regarding the study as a whole: Per reports, nearly half of all spike-specific TCRs target regions that are unmutated in variants.

Worth noting for this clone: Its antigen is not known.

TCRdb's table, derived via immunoSEQ multiplex PCR, lists solely in-frame clones and lacks some. The sample consists of about 160,000 clones, 91% of them appearing once. This CDR3 has 16 amino acids. Germline CDR1 reads LNHDA; CDR2 reads SQIVND (reference sequence). Trimming removed 5 bases at V and 4 bases at J, with 18 bases between. The sequence derives from an adult in good health. The chain is built from TRBV19 and TRBJ1-5; D is possibly TRBD1 (6 bases). The material sequenced was peripheral blood, taken on day 0 of AZD1222 vaccination. For the CDR3, the DNA is TGTGCCAGTAGTGAGGGGACAAATTATAAAAATCAGCCCCAGCATTTT. Its translation is CASSEGTNYKNQPQHF.